A single sample is the source of the 11 T cell receptor beta chains below, sequenced in a study of T cells after posttransplantation cyclophosphamide (dated by TCRdb to 2016 to 2017). Libraries were made using the immunoSEQ multiplex PCR assay. The clones in this table, taken by TCRdb from immuneACCESS, are in-frame only. Not every clone is retained; where verified, under half of the shortfall comes from an unresolved V gene, and the cause of the rest is unknown. For this sample there are some 13,000 clones; 76% appear just once. The top ten hold roughly 1.2% of the sample. The sequencing input was memory CD4+ T cells sorted from PBMCs. These receptors originate from a man aged 45-65 years.

This clone occurred once. V usage is TRBV5-1 and J usage is TRBJ2-1; D might be TRBD2 (5 bases). Germline V gene sequence: CDR1 SGHRS, CDR2 YFSETQ. The CDR3 contains 16 residues. Trimming stripped 0 bases from V and 0 bases from J, with 10 bases between. The CDR3 loop reads CASSLDPGSSYNEQFF. In nucleotides, the CDR3 is TGCGCCAGCAGCTTGGATCCGGGGAGCTCCTACAATGAGCAGTTCTTC.

The chain carries TRBV4-1 and TRBJ1-3; D is perhaps TRBD1 (6 bases). CDR1 and CDR2 (germline): MGHRA, YSYEKL. This CDR3 has 15 amino acids. The V gene lost 6 bases and the J gene lost 0 bases, with 12 bases spanning the gap. CDR3 loop: CASRTGENSGNTIYF. The CDR3 nucleotides read TGCGCCAGCAGGACAGGCGAAAACTCTGGAAACACCATATATTTT.

This chain uses TRBV5-1 with TRBJ2-1; tentative D call: TRBD2 (6 bases). This CDR3 comprises 12 residues. Germline V gene lookup returns CDR1 SGHRS and CDR2 YFSETQ. Trimming pared 0 bases from V and 10 bases from J, leaving 8 bases between. Here the CDR3 DNA reads TGCGCCAGCAGCTTGGTGGCGGGAGAGCAGTTCTTC. This sequence encodes CASSLVAGEQFF.

This chain joins TRBV28 and TRBJ1-2; a weak D match, TRBD1 (6 bases). Germline V lookup: CDR1 MDHEN, CDR2 SYDVKM. V gave up 5 bases and J gave up 8 bases, with 15 bases separating them. The CDR3 totals 13 residues. The CDR3 loop is CASSTGGRGGYTF. For the CDR3, the DNA is TGTGCCAGCAGTACGGGGGGCAGGGGAGGCTACACCTTC.

The chain links TRBV19 to TRBJ2-7; TRBD1 aligns across 7 bases. The CDR3 spans 14 residues. After removal of 8 bases from V and 4 bases from J, the junction contained 11 bases not matched to a gene. Germline V lookup: CDR1 LNHDA, CDR2 SQIVND (reference sequence). CDR3 protein: CASQLVAGGYEQYF. CDR3 DNA: TGTGCCAGTCAGCTCGTAGCAGGGGGTTACGAGCAGTACTTC. The full variable domain, in which reference TRBV19 and TRBJ2-7 provide the parts outside the CDR3, is DGGITQSPKYLFRKEGQNVTLSCEQNLNHDAMYWYRQDPGQGLRLIYYSQIVNDFQKGDIAEGYSVSREKKESFPLTVTSAQKNPTAFYLCASQLVAGGYEQYFGPGTRLTVT.

The chain recombines TRBV7-9 with TRBJ2-1; D may be TRBD1 (6 bases). The germline gives CDR1 SEHNR, CDR2 FQNEAQ (reference sequence). Trimming pared 7 bases from V and 8 bases from J, leaving 21 bases between. CDR3 length: 15 amino acids. CDR3 sequence (DNA): TGTGCCAGCAATGATTGGGTCGGACAGACCGATGAGCAGTTCTTC. It codes for CASNDWVGQTDEQFF.

The chain carries TRBV20-1 and TRBJ2-7; 7 bases align to TRBD1. This CDR3 spans 11 amino acids. Germline CDR1 is DFQATT and CDR2 is SNEGSKA (reference sequence). The CDR3 DNA sequence: TGCAGCGGTTCGGACAGGAACGAGCAGTACTTC. Protein sequence: CSGSDRNEQYF.

V is TRBV5-1 and J is TRBJ1-2; tentatively, D is TRBD1 (5 bases). CDR1 and CDR2 from the germline V gene are SGHRS and YFSETQ. There are 14 residues in the CDR3. Trimming cost V 0 bases and J 3 bases, with 9 bases left between them. CDR3 nucleotides: TGCGCCAGCAGCTTGGAGGTACAGGACTATGGCTACACCTTC. Translated, it gives CASSLEVQDYGYTF. Together with reference TRBV5-1 and TRBJ1-2, the CDR3 gives the full variable domain: KAGVTQTPRYLIKTRGQQVTLSCSPISGHRSVSWYQQTPGQGLQFLFEYFSETQRNKGNFPGRFSGRQFSNSRSEMNVSTLELGDSALYLCASSLEVQDYGYTFGSGTRLTVV.

J is TRBJ2-3 and V is TRBV5-1; TRBD2 agrees at 8 bases. The CDR3 sequence is 14 residues long. The V gene's germline CDR1 is SGHRS and CDR2 YFSETQ. After removal of 4 bases from V and 5 bases from J, the junction contained 6 bases not matched to a gene. The DNA for the CDR3 is TGCGCCAGCAGCAGGGGCGGGGGGAAAGATACGCAGTATTTT. Protein: CASSRGGGKDTQYF.

The chain carries TRBV19 and TRBJ2-7; 8 nucleotides match TRBD1. Germline V CDR1 and CDR2: LNHDA, SQIVND (reference sequence). The CDR3 length is 14 residues. With 4 bases clipped from V and 6 bases from J, the junction kept 8 bases outside the gene matches. Here the CDR3 reads CASSRSGQVGEQYF. In DNA, the CDR3 is TGTGCCAGTAGTAGATCGGGACAGGTCGGCGAGCAGTACTTC.

V and J are TRBV5-4 and TRBJ2-7; D gene ambiguous. The V and J ends lost 3 bases and 3 bases respectively, with 7 bases between them. The CDR3 covers 12 residues. The germline V gene encodes CDR1 SGHNT and CDR2 YYREEE (reference sequence). CDR3 bases: TGTGCCAGCAGCTCGGAGAGCTACGAGCAGTACTTC. Protein sequence: CASSSESYEQYF.